The rows below give T cell receptor beta chains drawn from one sample of a study of shared clonotypes between healthy human individuals. Data came from immunoSEQ multiplex PCR; TCRdb stores just in-frame clones and leaves some out. The sample has some 2,000,000 clones; less than 95% are singletons. The sequencing input was naive CD8+ T cells sorted from blood. The receptors derive from a man aged 18-30 years in good health. CDR3s include the opening cysteine and the closing phenylalanine or tryptophan. The D gene is left open where the match is weak. Size is omitted from some rows. Given values are once, few, many or a class for expanded clones.

d_gene: -
abundance: -
j_gene: TRBJ2-1
v_gene: TRBV19
CDR3aa: CASSKGPTEQFF
CDR3nt: TGTGCCAGCTCGAAAGGGCCTACTGAGCAGTTCTTC

d_gene: -
abundance: -
j_gene: TRBJ2-3
v_gene: TRBV4-3
CDR3aa: CASSLLSREPDTQYF
CDR3nt: TGCGCCAGCAGCCTTCTATCTCGGGAGCCAGATACGCAGTATTTT

d_gene: TRBD2
abundance: -
j_gene: TRBJ2-3
v_gene: TRBV7-2
CDR3aa: CASSSTSGSFTDTQYF
CDR3nt: TGTGCCAGCAGCTCTACTAGCGGGAGTTTTACCGATACGCAGTATTTT

d_gene: -
abundance: -
j_gene: TRBJ2-7
v_gene: TRBV30
CDR3aa: CAWSVPLDGTYEQYF
CDR3nt: TGTGCCTGGAGTGTCCCGTTGGACGGTACCTACGAGCAGTACTTC

d_gene: TRBD1
abundance: -
j_gene: TRBJ2-1
v_gene: TRBV27
CDR3aa: CASSPSTGDHYNEQFF
CDR3nt: TGTGCCAGCAGTCCCTCCACAGGGGACCACTACAATGAGCAGTTCTTC

d_gene: -
abundance: -
j_gene: TRBJ1-1
v_gene: TRBV6-1
CDR3aa: CASSEFARAFF
CDR3nt: TGTGCCAGCAGTGAATTCGCTCGGGCTTTCTTT

d_gene: -
abundance: -
j_gene: TRBJ2-1
v_gene: TRBV2
CDR3aa: CASSDVQGGLDEQFF
CDR3nt: TGTGCCAGCAGTGATGTGCAGGGGGGGTTAGATGAGCAGTTCTTC

d_gene: -
abundance: once
j_gene: TRBJ2-7
v_gene: TRBV6-6
CDR3aa: CASSYAGDNSYEQYF
CDR3nt: TGTGCCAGCAGTTACGCTGGGGACAACTCCTACGAGCAGTACTTC

d_gene: TRBD1
abundance: -
j_gene: TRBJ1-4
v_gene: TRBV4-1
CDR3aa: CASSQELWTGDEKLFF
CDR3nt: TGCGCCAGCAGCCAAGAGTTATGGACAGGGGATGAAAAACTGTTTTTT

d_gene: TRBD2
abundance: -
j_gene: TRBJ2-5
v_gene: TRBV15
CDR3aa: CATSRDGGTQETQYF
CDR3nt: TGTGCCACCAGCAGAGACGGGGGGACCCAAGAGACCCAGTACTTC

d_gene: -
abundance: -
j_gene: TRBJ2-7
v_gene: TRBV7-6
CDR3aa: CASSLARGDEQYF
CDR3nt: TGTGCCAGCAGCTTAGCACGTGGGGACGAGCAGTACTTC

d_gene: -
abundance: -
j_gene: TRBJ2-1
v_gene: TRBV5-6
CDR3aa: CASSFSHRDLYNEQFF
CDR3nt: TGTGCCAGCAGCTTTTCACACAGGGATTTGTACAATGAGCAGTTCTTC

d_gene: -
abundance: -
j_gene: TRBJ2-1
v_gene: TRBV6-5
CDR3aa: CASSYPGGGDEQFF
CDR3nt: TGTGCCAGCAGTTATCCCGGAGGGGGGGATGAGCAGTTCTTC

d_gene: TRBD1
abundance: -
j_gene: TRBJ1-6
v_gene: TRBV28
CDR3aa: CASSLLGRDSGDSPLHF
CDR3nt: TGTGCCAGCAGTTTACTCGGAAGGGACAGTGGAGATTCACCCCTCCACTTT

d_gene: -
abundance: -
j_gene: TRBJ1-4
v_gene: TRBV6-6
CDR3aa: CASSYTATNEKLFF
CDR3nt: TGTGCCAGCAGTTACACGGCAACTAATGAAAAACTGTTTTTT

d_gene: TRBD1
abundance: -
j_gene: TRBJ2-2
v_gene: TRBV6-5
CDR3aa: CASSTTGEAGELFF
CDR3nt: TGTGCCAGCAGCACGACAGGGGAGGCCGGGGAGCTGTTTTTT

d_gene: -
abundance: -
j_gene: TRBJ1-5
v_gene: TRBV30
CDR3aa: CAWSVEGNQPQHF
CDR3nt: TGTGCCTGGAGTGTTGAGGGTAATCAGCCCCAGCATTTT

d_gene: -
abundance: -
j_gene: TRBJ2-7
v_gene: TRBV28
CDR3aa: CASSPYTSGAYEQYF
CDR3nt: TGTGCCAGCAGTCCATACACGAGCGGAGCCTACGAGCAGTACTTC

d_gene: -
abundance: -
j_gene: TRBJ2-7
v_gene: TRBV28
CDR3aa: CASSLGWGGGLPYEQYF
CDR3nt: TGTGCCAGCAGTTTGGGGTGGGGCGGGGGCCTCCCCTACGAGCAGTACTTC

d_gene: -
abundance: -
j_gene: TRBJ1-1
v_gene: TRBV19
CDR3aa: CASRIKGTANTEAFF
CDR3nt: TGTGCCAGCCGTATAAAGGGGACGGCGAACACTGAAGCTTTCTTT

d_gene: -
abundance: -
j_gene: TRBJ1-1
v_gene: TRBV11-2
CDR3aa: CASSAWGTEAFF
CDR3nt: TGTGCCAGCAGCGCGTGGGGCACTGAAGCTTTCTTT

d_gene: TRBD1
abundance: once
j_gene: TRBJ2-3
v_gene: TRBV16
CDR3aa: CASSQWDRIFTDTQYF
CDR3nt: TGTGCCAGCAGCCAATGGGACAGGATTTTCACAGATACGCAGTATTTT

d_gene: -
abundance: -
j_gene: TRBJ2-1
v_gene: TRBV25-1
CDR3aa: CASSDLSSEQFF
CDR3nt: TGTGCCAGCAGCGACCTATCCAGCGAGCAGTTCTTC

d_gene: TRBD2
abundance: -
j_gene: TRBJ2-2
v_gene: TRBV6-6
CDR3aa: CASRLAGGNTGELFF
CDR3nt: TGTGCCAGCAGACTAGCGGGAGGCAACACCGGGGAGCTGTTTTTT

d_gene: TRBD2
abundance: -
j_gene: TRBJ2-7
v_gene: TRBV9
CDR3aa: CASSAQVAGDEQYF
CDR3nt: TGTGCCAGCAGCGCCCAGGTGGCGGGAGACGAGCAGTACTTC

d_gene: -
abundance: -
j_gene: TRBJ1-3
v_gene: TRBV4-1
CDR3aa: CASSQEQATGNTIYF
CDR3nt: TGCGCCAGCAGCCAAGAGCAGGCTACTGGAAACACCATATATTTT

d_gene: -
abundance: -
j_gene: TRBJ2-7
v_gene: TRBV7-2
CDR3aa: CASSLPGPAYEQYF
CDR3nt: TGTGCCAGCAGCTTACCCGGTCCCGCCTACGAGCAGTACTTC

d_gene: TRBD1
abundance: -
j_gene: TRBJ2-1
v_gene: TRBV5-4
CDR3aa: CASSRDRSNEQFF
CDR3nt: TGTGCCAGCAGCCGGGACAGGAGCAATGAGCAGTTCTTC

d_gene: -
abundance: once
j_gene: TRBJ2-7
v_gene: TRBV28
CDR3aa: CASSFQDLAYEQYF
CDR3nt: TGTGCCAGCAGTTTTCAGGACCTCGCCTACGAGCAGTACTTC

d_gene: TRBD1
abundance: once
j_gene: TRBJ2-7
v_gene: TRBV6-5
CDR3aa: CASRSGTGVVYEQYF
CDR3nt: TGTGCCAGCAGGTCCGGGACAGGGGTAGTCTACGAGCAGTACTTC

d_gene: -
abundance: once
j_gene: TRBJ1-1
v_gene: TRBV28
CDR3aa: CASSHRLNTEAFF
CDR3nt: TGTGCCAGCAGTCACAGATTGAACACTGAAGCTTTCTTT

d_gene: -
abundance: -
j_gene: TRBJ2-5
v_gene: TRBV5-6
CDR3aa: CASSSGREETQYF
CDR3nt: TGTGCCAGCAGCTCGGGCAGGGAAGAGACCCAGTACTTC

d_gene: -
abundance: -
j_gene: TRBJ1-2
v_gene: TRBV4-2
CDR3aa: CAAAEGDYGYTF
CDR3nt: TGTGCCGCAGCCGAGGGGGACTATGGCTACACCTTC

d_gene: TRBD1
abundance: -
j_gene: TRBJ1-2
v_gene: TRBV19
CDR3aa: CASRLTGGDGYTF
CDR3nt: TGTGCCAGTAGACTAACAGGGGGCGATGGCTACACCTTC

d_gene: -
abundance: -
j_gene: TRBJ2-7
v_gene: TRBV11-2
CDR3aa: CASSLAGDGYEQYF
CDR3nt: TGTGCCAGCAGCTTAGCAGGGGACGGGTACGAGCAGTACTTC

d_gene: -
abundance: -
j_gene: TRBJ1-5
v_gene: TRBV4-2
CDR3aa: CASSQVKTGNQPQHF
CDR3nt: TGTGCCAGCAGCCAAGTTAAGACAGGCAATCAGCCCCAGCATTTT

d_gene: TRBD1
abundance: -
j_gene: TRBJ1-2
v_gene: TRBV6-1
CDR3aa: CASSEVGTGYGYTF
CDR3nt: TGTGCCAGCAGTGAAGTCGGGACAGGCTATGGCTACACCTTC

d_gene: TRBD2
abundance: -
j_gene: TRBJ2-5
v_gene: TRBV7-2
CDR3aa: CASSLWVAGGQETQYF
CDR3nt: TGTGCCAGCAGCTTATGGGTAGCGGGAGGGCAAGAGACCCAGTACTTC

d_gene: -
abundance: -
j_gene: TRBJ1-1
v_gene: TRBV25-1
CDR3aa: CASSWQMNTEAFF
CDR3nt: TGTGCCAGCAGTTGGCAGATGAACACTGAAGCTTTCTTT

d_gene: -
abundance: -
j_gene: TRBJ2-7
v_gene: TRBV30
CDR3aa: CAWSLGAGEYEQYF
CDR3nt: TGTGCCTGGAGTCTCGGGGCAGGAGAATACGAGCAGTACTTC

d_gene: TRBD2
abundance: -
j_gene: TRBJ2-7
v_gene: TRBV2
CDR3aa: CASQTPTSVGYEQYF
CDR3nt: TGTGCCAGCCAAACGCCCACTAGCGTGGGCTACGAGCAGTACTTC

d_gene: TRBD2
abundance: -
j_gene: TRBJ2-3
v_gene: TRBV7-9
CDR3aa: CASAPPTSGRDSDTQYF
CDR3nt: TGTGCCAGCGCCCCACCGACTAGCGGGAGGGACTCAGATACGCAGTATTTT

d_gene: -
abundance: -
j_gene: TRBJ1-1
v_gene: TRBV15
CDR3aa: CATSSFVGLNTEAFF
CDR3nt: TGTGCCACCAGCAGTTTCGTAGGGTTGAACACTGAAGCTTTCTTT

d_gene: -
abundance: -
j_gene: TRBJ2-7
v_gene: TRBV4-1
CDR3aa: CASSQTPFYEQYF
CDR3nt: TGCGCCAGCAGCCAAACTCCCTTCTACGAGCAGTACTTC